This T cell receptor (beta chain) was identified in a study of Ad26.COV2.S vaccination and SARS-CoV-2 variants. Per the germline V gene, CDR1 is SGDLS and CDR2 is YYNGEE. CDR3 length equals 20 residues. The V gene lost 3 bases and the J gene lost 2 bases, with 28 bases spanning the gap. Profiled with immunoSEQ multiplex PCR; TCRdb holds only in-frame clones, not every one. The sample records more than 300,000 clones, about nine tenths being singletons. The treatment denotes: 15 to 20 received Ad26.COV2.S at low or high dose, single or two shots; 5 received placebo; per-sample allocation not given. Specimen acquisition occurred on day 63 following the initial vaccine or placebo injection.

The J gene is TRBJ2-3, the V gene TRBV9, with D possibly being TRBD1 or TRBD2 (5 bases each). Specimen: peripheral blood, collected in a trial of Ad26.COV2.S vaccine versus placebo. This receptor was taken from a person between 18 and 59 years old who received the Ad26.COV2.S COVID-19 vaccine or a placebo. CDR3 residues: CASSATPGLGPITYTDTQYF. The CDR3 coding sequence is TGTGCCAGCAGCGCGACCCCGGGGTTGGGACCCATAACATACACAGATACGCAGTATTTT.